Following are 24 T cell receptor beta chains from one sample sequenced in a study of CD8 T cells in ankylosing spondylitis. In TCRdb, the 5' RACE reads were re-called with MiXCR into one record per CDR3 protein. This sample has approximately 110,000 distinct CDR3 sequences, with nearly 25% found just once. The sample was synovial fluid, either unsorted or a sorted T cell fraction (not recorded which). The receptors originated from a male donor with ankylosing spondylitis.

Many counts were recorded for this clonotype. In nucleotides, the CDR3 is TGTGCCAGTAGGGGGACGACCTACGAGCAGTACTTC. This encodes CASRGTTYEQYF. This sequence joins TRBV19 and TRBJ2-7; D might be TRBD1 or TRBD2, each matching 5 bases. Germline V CDR1 and CDR2: LNHDA, SQIVND (reference sequence). V was clipped by 6 bases and J by 2 bases, with 8 bases between them. The CDR3 sequence is 12 residues long.

The chain's CDR3 is CASSFGTTSFDEQYF. The CDR3 DNA is TGCGCCAGCAGCTTCGGGACTACCTCTTTTGACGAGCAGTACTTC. The rearrangement joins TRBV5-1 to TRBJ2-7; 7 bases map to TRBD2. Per germline, CDR1 SGHRS and CDR2 YFSETQ. V lost 2 bases and J lost 5; bases outside the gene matches: 10. The CDR3 totals 15 residues. Supplemented by reference TRBV5-1 and TRBJ2-7, the full variable domain reads KAGVTQTPRYLIKTRGQQVTLSCSPISGHRSVSWYQQTPGQGLQFLFEYFSETQRNKGNFPGRFSGRQFSNSRSEMNVSTLELGDSALYLCASSFGTTSFDEQYFGPGTRLTVT.

This clonotype was detected ten times or more. The chain links TRBV20-1 to TRBJ2-1; 11 bases fit TRBD2. V lost 2 bases to trimming and J lost 4 bases; unmatched junction nucleotides: 13. CDR1 is DFQATT and CDR2 is SNEGSKA in the germline V gene (reference sequence). The CDR3 spans 18 residues. The CDR3: CSARRWGSGRATYNEQFF. The DNA for the CDR3 is TGCAGTGCTAGACGATGGGGTAGCGGGAGGGCCACGTACAATGAGCAGTTCTTC.

V and J are TRBV12-3 or TRBV12-4 and TRBJ1-1; the match to TRBD1 covers 10 bases. Trimming at V came to 5 bases and at J to 6 bases, leaving 9 bases not matched to a gene. The CDR3 is 15 amino acids. The CDR3 protein is CASSLTGTGDSEAFF. The CDR3 nucleotides read TGTGCCAGCAGTCTCACAGGGACAGGGGATTCTGAAGCTTTCTTT.

This chain connects TRBV29-1 to TRBJ2-5; tentatively, D is TRBD2 (5 bases). CDR3 length: 10 residues. Germline loops: CDR1 SQVTM, CDR2 ANQGSEA. Trimming took 7 bases from V and 5 from J, leaving 8 bases between them. The CDR3 protein is CSGRRETQYF. The CDR3 DNA follows: TGCAGCGGACGGAGGGAGACCCAGTACTTC.

This clonotype has more than one count but fewer than ten. The chain employs TRBV5-5 and TRBJ2-7; D perhaps matches TRBD2 (5 bases). The length of the CDR3 is 16 residues. The V gene lost 1 base and the J gene lost 2 bases, with 16 bases spanning the gap. CDR1 is SGHKS, CDR2 YYEKEE, per germline (reference sequence). The CDR3 is CASSLTGYPGTYEQYV. The CDR3 DNA sequence: TGTGCCAGCAGCTTGACGGGTTATCCCGGGACCTACGAGCAGTACGTC.

This clonotype has ten or more counts. The chain combines TRBV12-3 or TRBV12-4 with TRBJ2-4, with D perhaps assigned TRBD1 or TRBD2 (6 bases each). There are 14 residues in the CDR3. Between the trimmed V and J ends, which lost 4 bases and 13 bases, there was a span of 20 bases. The CDR3 coding sequence is TGTGCCAGCAGTTCAGGGACTCGAGGGGGGATCCAGTACTTC. As protein: CASSSGTRGGIQYF.

This clonotype was counted only a few times. V is TRBV24-1 and J is TRBJ1-5; no firm D call. Trimming took off 5 bases at V and 1 base at J, with 2 bases between the two ends. Germline V gives CDR1 KGHDR, CDR2 SFDVKD. The CDR3 is 12 amino acids. CDR3 amino acids: CATSVSNQPQHF. The CDR3 nucleotides are TGTGCCACCAGTGTCAGCAATCAGCCCCAGCATTTT.

This clonotype was counted once. The chain employs TRBV27 and TRBJ2-7; D may be TRBD2 (6 bases). The CDR3 loop spans 16 amino acids. Trimming removed 2 bases at V and 1 base at J, with 15 bases between. From germline, CDR1 is MNHEY and CDR2 SMNVEV (reference sequence). In DNA form, the CDR3 reads TGTGCCAGCAGTTTAATTTGGAGGGAATCGTCCTACGAGCAGTACTTC. Encoded protein: CASSLIWRESSYEQYF.

This clonotype has a handful of counts. The rearrangement links TRBV24-1 to TRBJ2-2; D gene unclear. Between the trimmed V and J ends, which lost 7 bases and 5 bases, there was a span of 10 bases. CDR3 length equals 13 residues. CDR1 and CDR2 from the germline V gene are KGHDR and SFDVKD. The CDR3 nucleotides are TGTGCCACCAGGTCTAGTGGGACCGGGGAGCTGTTTTTT. It yields the protein CATRSSGTGELFF.

This clonotype was picked up a small number of times. The CDR3, as DNA: TGTGCCAGCTCACCTCGAGGACTAGCGGGAGGGCTGTCCTACGAGCAGTACGTC. Translation: CASSPRGLAGGLSYEQYV. The V gene is TRBV18, the J gene TRBJ2-7; TRBD2 agrees at 15 bases. J lost 1 base, V lost 3 bases, and 7 bases had no gene match. Germline lookup yields CDR1 KGHSH and CDR2 LQKENI. This CDR3 contains 18 residues.

The sample holds a few counts of this clonotype. The rearrangement links TRBV5-1 to TRBJ2-7; D tentatively reads TRBD1 or TRBD2 (5 bases each). Looked up from germline, CDR1 is SGHRS and CDR2 is YFSETQ. Deletions cut 0 bases from V and 2 bases from J, with 12 bases between. The CDR3 has 15 amino acids. The DNA of the CDR3 is TGCGCCAGCAGCTTGGGGGGGAACCAAGCCTACGAGCAGTACTTC. Protein sequence: CASSLGGNQAYEQYF.

The rearrangement links TRBV11-3 to TRBJ1-2; weak D call: TRBD1 (5 bases). The CDR3 length is 15 residues. Trimming took 5 bases from V and 4 from J, leaving 17 bases between them. Germline-derived CDR1 and CDR2 are SGHNT and YENEEA. The DNA of the CDR3 is TGTGCCAGCAGCCCATCGGCAGGGCGGTCCTATGGCTACACCTTC. This sequence encodes CASSPSAGRSYGYTF. The full variable domain, with the rest looked up from reference TRBV11-3 and TRBJ1-2, is EAGVVQSPRYKIIEKKQPVAFWCNPISGHNTLYWYLQNLGQGPELLIRYENEEAVDDSQLPKDRFSAERLKGVDSTLKIQPAELGDSAVYLCASSPSAGRSYGYTFGSGTRLTVV.

This clonotype appeared a few times. The rearrangement links TRBV5-1 to TRBJ2-7, with D perhaps matching TRBD2 (6 bases). The CDR3 runs 15 residues. Germline CDR1 is SGHRS and CDR2 is YFSETQ. The V and J ends lost 0 bases and 0 bases respectively, with 10 bases between them. In nucleotides, the CDR3 is TGCGCCAGCAGCTTGGCGGGAGACAGCTCCTACGAGCAGTACTTC. Its translation: CASSLAGDSSYEQYF.

The table lists this clonotype with many counts. The chain uses TRBV18 and TRBJ2-7; TRBD2 aligns across 8 bases. CDR3 size: 16 residues. V lost 2 bases and J lost 3; bases outside the gene matches: 9. Germline V gives CDR1 KGHSH, CDR2 LQKENI. The DNA of the CDR3 is TGTGCCAGCTCACCATTCATAGCGGGACCCAACTACGAGCAGTACTTC. Its protein is CASSPFIAGPNYEQYF. Based on the CDR3 plus reference TRBV18 and TRBJ2-7, the full variable domain is NAGVMQNPRHLVRRRGQEARLRCSPMKGHSHVYWYRQLPEEGLKFMVYLQKENIIDESGMPKERFSAEFPKEGPSILRIQQVVRGDSAAYFCASSPFIAGPNYEQYFGPGTRLTVT.

V usage is TRBV19 and J usage is TRBJ2-7; maybe TRBD2 (6 bases). The CDR3 has 15 amino acids. The germline V and J ends were trimmed by 7 bases and 5 bases, with 21 bases remaining between them. Germline V gene lookup returns CDR1 LNHDA and CDR2 SQIVND (reference sequence). CDR3: CASTPRGAGLHEQYF. The CDR3 nucleotides are TGTGCCAGTACCCCCCGCGGGGCCGGTTTGCACGAGCAGTACTTC.

This clonotype was counted only a few times. The chain has TRBV24-1 and TRBJ2-3, with TRBD1 matching over 9 bases. The junction had 15 bases not matched to a gene; V was cut back by 9 bases and J by 0 bases. The germline V gene has CDR1 KGHDR and CDR2 SFDVKD. The CDR3 is 18 amino acids. The CDR3 loop reads CATEGPDRGTFSTDTQYF. CDR3 sequence (DNA): TGTGCCACCGAGGGTCCGGACAGGGGCACCTTTAGCACAGATACGCAGTATTTT.

The chain combines TRBV20-1 with TRBJ2-1, with 8 nucleotides matching TRBD2. The germline CDR1 and CDR2 sequences are DFQATT and SNEGSKA (reference sequence). The length of the CDR3 is 13 residues. Trimming removed 6 bases from V and 5 bases from J; junction bases left unmatched: 6. The CDR3 DNA follows: TGCAGTGCCAATAGCGGGGCTCACAATGAGCAGTTCTTC. Its protein product is CSANSGAHNEQFF.

In this sample, this clonotype turned up a few times. V usage is TRBV12-3 or TRBV12-4 and J usage is TRBJ1-1; TRBD1 matches at 8 bases. V shed 4 bases, J shed 0 bases, and the junction held 1 base outside the gene matches. This CDR3 has 14 amino acids. CDR3 loop: CASSYRGMNTEAFF. Written as DNA, the CDR3 is TGTGCCAGCAGTTACAGGGGGATGAACACTGAAGCTTTCTTT.

The V and J genes are TRBV9 and TRBJ2-1; D is unresolved. V was pared by 3 bases and J by 0 bases, with 4 bases between. In germline, CDR1 is SGDLS, CDR2 YYNGEE. The CDR3 totals 13 residues. The CDR3 bases are TGTGCCAGCAGCGGGGACTCCTACAATGAGCAGTTCTTC. Its protein is CASSGDSYNEQFF.

Written as DNA, the CDR3 is TGTGCCAGTAAGGAGGGGGCAAACTCGAACACTGAAGCTTTCTTT. It yields the protein CASKEGANSNTEAFF. The chain carries TRBV19 and TRBJ1-1, with TRBD1 matching over 7 bases. The CDR3 contains 15 residues. The V and J ends lost 7 bases and 1 base, in that order; junction bases with no gene match: 9. Germline V lookup: CDR1 LNHDA, CDR2 SQIVND (reference sequence).

On this clonotype: With a much larger clone just one base away, this may be a read error. V and J are TRBV10-3 and TRBJ2-5; D is perhaps TRBD2 (7 bases). Germline V gene sequence: CDR1 ENHRY, CDR2 SYGVKD. CDR3 length equals 15 residues. CDR3 nucleotides: TGTGCCATCAGTGAATCGGGGGGCACCCAAGAGACCGAGTACTTC. Translating it yields CAISESGGTQETEYF.

The sample holds a few counts of this clonotype. The chain uses TRBV6-5 and TRBJ1-4; 8 positions match TRBD1. CDR1 is MNHEY and CDR2 is SVGAGI in the germline V gene. The CDR3 spans 15 residues. V lost 2 bases and J lost 7; bases outside the gene matches: 6. The CDR3 loop is CASSYPTGGGEKLFF. The CDR3, as DNA: TGTGCCAGCAGTTACCCTACAGGGGGAGGTGAAAAACTGTTTTTT.

The chain links TRBV10-3 to TRBJ2-1, with 7 bases identical to TRBD1. Unmatched junction bases numbered 2, after V lost 6 bases and J lost 0 bases. The germline V gene encodes CDR1 ENHRY and CDR2 SYGVKD. The CDR3 spans 14 residues. DNA for the CDR3: TGTGCCATCAGCCGGGACAGCTCCTACAATGAGCAGTTCTTC. Protein: CAISRDSSYNEQFF.